The clone carrying this T cell receptor (beta chain) was observed a few times. Germline V gene data show CDR1 as SNHLY and CDR2 as FYNNEI. V lost 5 bases to trimming and J lost 6 bases; unmatched junction nucleotides: 9. The CDR3 contains 16 residues. This sample was taken from a study of blood T cell repertoires in COVID-19. As for the study in general: Donors in the United States, Italy and Spain gave samples during acute or convalescent COVID-19. The cDNA or gDNA used as material had been derived from T cells, B-cell-depleted T cells, or PBMCs.

As originally analysed: Estimated nucleated cell counts came from reference gene primer amplification. The repertoire was sequenced with immunoSEQ multiplex PCR; TCRdb's copy has only in-frame clones and lacks some. The D gene and trimming were derived from the DNA, and the V and J assignments and clone size from that table. Of a few hundred thousand clones listed, approximately 86% are singletons. The rearrangement links TRBV2 to TRBJ2-3; 12 nucleotides agree with TRBD2. The source of this sequence is a man aged 35-49 years who had recovered from COVID-19. The material sequenced was peripheral blood. CDR3 in amino acids: CASSSFELAGGDTQYF. As DNA, the CDR3 is TGTGCCAGCAGTTCCTTCGAACTAGCGGGAGGTGATACGCAGTATTTT. The complete variable domain, with remaining parts taken from reference TRBV2 and TRBJ2-3, reads EPEVTQTPSHQVTQMGQEVILRCVPISNHLYFYWYRQILGQKVEFLVSFYNNEISEKSEIFDDQFSVERPDGSNFTLKIRSTKLEDSAMYFCASSSFELAGGDTQYFGPGTRLTVL.